One and the same sample provided the 19 T cell receptor beta chains below, sequenced in a study of blood T cell repertoires in COVID-19. Measured with immunoSEQ multiplex PCR; TCRdb has only the in-frame clones, and not every one. The profile shows more than 200,000 clones, around 89% of them singletons. Sequenced material: PBMCs or T cells enriched from blood (not recorded which). The source of these receptors is a woman in her twenties or thirties who had recovered from COVID-19.

The chain couples TRBV19 to TRBJ1-2, with a possible D match to TRBD1 (5 bases). The V end was cut by 5 bases, the J end by 13 bases, with 20 bases between. The CDR3 loop spans 13 amino acids. Germline loops: CDR1 LNHDA, CDR2 SQIVND (reference sequence). This CDR3 reads CASSAGLRGAGTF. The CDR3 nucleotides are TGTGCCAGTAGTGCGGGACTCCGAGGTGCAGGCACCTTC.

The chain recombines TRBV30 with TRBJ1-2; D is unclear. Germline-derived CDR1 and CDR2 are GTSNPN and SVGIG (reference sequence). This CDR3 has 11 residues. V dropped 4 bases and J dropped 4 bases, with 7 bases sitting between them. CDR3: CAWKFGYGYTF. CDR3 in DNA: TGTGCCTGGAAGTTCGGCTATGGCTACACCTTC.

The gene calls are TRBV19 and TRBJ1-2; D ambiguous. The CDR3 extends over 14 amino acids. Germline V lookup: CDR1 LNHDA, CDR2 SQIVND (reference sequence). The V gene lost 5 bases and the J gene lost 1 base, with 11 bases spanning the gap. CDR3 protein: CASSWAGLNYGYTF. In nucleotides, the CDR3 is TGTGCCAGTAGTTGGGCAGGACTTAACTATGGCTACACCTTC. The full variable domain, rest sourced from reference TRBV19 and TRBJ1-2, is DGGITQSPKYLFRKEGQNVTLSCEQNLNHDAMYWYRQDPGQGLRLIYYSQIVNDFQKGDIAEGYSVSREKKESFPLTVTSAQKNPTAFYLCASSWAGLNYGYTFGSGTRLTVV.

The chain has TRBV9 and TRBJ2-1; 11 bases agree with TRBD1. The CDR3 sequence is 12 residues long. Trimming removed 4 bases from V and 13 bases from J; junction bases left unmatched: 4. Germline values: CDR1 SGDLS, CDR2 YYNGEE. The CDR3 loop is CASSMDRGQQFF. The DNA of the CDR3 is TGTGCCAGCAGCATGGACAGGGGGCAACAGTTCTTC.

This clone was picked up one time. The chain employs TRBV4-3 and TRBJ2-7; the match to TRBD2 covers 8 bases. The germline V gene has CDR1 LGHNA and CDR2 YSLEER. V shed 4 bases and J 6 bases; nucleotides not matched to a gene: 14. This CDR3 region has 16 residues. The CDR3 protein is CASSLFRNPGGGEQYF. DNA of the CDR3: TGCGCCAGCAGCCTTTTCCGGAACCCCGGGGGGGGCGAGCAGTACTTC.

This chain connects TRBV11-3 to TRBJ2-1, with a tentative D call TRBD2 (5 bases). Per the germline V gene, CDR1 is SGHNT and CDR2 is YENEEA. The V gene lost 0 bases and the J gene lost 8 bases, with 14 bases spanning the gap. The CDR3 length is 15 residues. CDR3 sequence: CASSLEGRGIDEQFF. CDR3 nucleotide sequence: TGTGCCAGCAGCTTAGAGGGTCGGGGTATTGATGAGCAGTTCTTC.

The chain recombines TRBV9 with TRBJ2-1, with D tentatively TRBD1 (5 bases). Trimming removed 3 bases at V and 3 bases at J, with 13 bases between. The CDR3 is 15 residues long. Per germline, CDR1 SGDLS and CDR2 YYNGEE. The CDR3: CASSALQDNYNEQFF. Written as DNA, the CDR3 is TGTGCCAGCAGCGCCCTCCAGGACAACTACAATGAGCAGTTCTTC.

The rearrangement joins TRBV29-1 to TRBJ1-5; maybe TRBD1 (5 bases). The CDR3 extends over 19 amino acids. Trimming left V 6 bases short and J 2 bases short, with 29 bases between. CDR1 and CDR2 from the germline V gene are SQVTM and ANQGSEA. This CDR3 reads CSVSGGSLGRGVGNQPQHF. The CDR3 bases are TGCAGCGTCTCCGGAGGGTCCCTGGGGAGGGGAGTGGGCAATCAGCCCCAGCATTTT.

V gene TRBV25-1 combines with J gene TRBJ2-1, with 12 bases fitting TRBD2. Germline loops: CDR1 MGHDK, CDR2 SYGVNS. The ends lost 2 bases at V and 2 bases at J; junction bases unmatched: 1. CDR3 length: 16 residues. In nucleotides, the CDR3 is TGTGCCAGCAGTGAAACTAGCGGGGGGACCTACAATGAGCAGTTCTTC. Encoded protein: CASSETSGGTYNEQFF.

The chain employs TRBV18 and TRBJ2-2; D possibly corresponds to TRBD1 (6 bases). V dropped 3 bases and J dropped 2 bases, with 13 bases sitting between them. Per the germline V gene, CDR1 is KGHSH and CDR2 is LQKENI. This CDR3 has 16 residues. CDR3 region: CASSPTGFPNTGELFF. The CDR3 nucleotides read TGTGCCAGCTCACCTACAGGGTTTCCAAACACCGGGGAGCTGTTTTTT.

The chain has TRBV7-8 and TRBJ2-3; D possibly corresponds to TRBD1 (6 bases). This CDR3 comprises 15 residues. From germline, CDR1 is SGHVS and CDR2 FQNEAQ. V was clipped by 3 bases and J by 0 bases, with 10 bases between them. CDR3 loop: CASSLQGTSTDTQYF. CDR3 bases: TGTGCCAGCAGCTTGCAGGGGACGAGCACAGATACGCAGTATTTT.

This clone was observed a few times. CDR3 protein: CASSLGPGSNQPQHF. As DNA, the CDR3 is TGTGCCAGCAGTTTAGGTCCAGGGAGCAATCAGCCCCAGCATTTT. The chain carries TRBV27 and TRBJ1-5, with a tentative D call TRBD1 (5 bases). Trimming took off 2 bases at V and 1 base at J, with 9 bases between the two ends. There are 15 residues in the CDR3. Germline lookup yields CDR1 MNHEY and CDR2 SMNVEV (reference sequence).

This chain uses TRBV28 with TRBJ2-5; D remains unclear. This CDR3 is 13 amino acids long. Trimming left V 3 bases short and J 4 bases short, with 9 bases between. Germline V gene sequence: CDR1 MDHEN, CDR2 SYDVKM. CDR3: CASSFPGLETQYF. DNA for the CDR3: TGTGCCAGCAGTTTCCCCGGGTTAGAGACCCAGTACTTC.

The rearrangement links TRBV28 to TRBJ2-1; TRBD2 matches 9 bases. There are 14 residues in the CDR3. Trimming cost V 8 bases and J 6 bases; bases outside gene matches: 8. Germline V CDR1 and CDR2: MDHEN, SYDVKM. CDR3 region: CASQRAGGLNEQFF. The CDR3 bases are TGTGCCAGCCAGCGAGCGGGAGGACTCAATGAGCAGTTCTTC. The complete variable domain, with remaining parts taken from reference TRBV28 and TRBJ2-1, reads DVKVTQSSRYLVKRTGEKVFLECVQDMDHENMFWYRQDPGLGLRLIYFSYDVKMKEKGDIPEGYSVSREKKERFSLILESASTNQTSMYLCASQRAGGLNEQFFGPGTRLTVL.

The chain combines TRBV28 with TRBJ1-5, with D hard to call. CDR3 length: 13 residues. Deletions cut 6 bases from V and 0 bases from J, with 6 bases between. Germline lookup yields CDR1 MDHEN and CDR2 SYDVKM. The CDR3: CASRALSNQPQHF. The CDR3 nucleotides are TGTGCCAGCAGAGCACTTAGCAATCAGCCCCAGCATTTT.

The V and J genes are TRBV28 and TRBJ2-1, with a weak D call TRBD1 (5 bases). Germline CDR1 reads MDHEN; CDR2 reads SYDVKM. CDR3 length: 16 residues. Trimming took off 5 bases at V and 5 bases at J, with 19 bases between the two ends. The CDR3 DNA reads TGTGCCAGCAGTATATTGGGTCGAAGGACACACAATGAGCAGTTCTTC. Translating it yields CASSILGRRTHNEQFF.

The V and J genes are TRBV7-9 and TRBJ1-1; D unresolved. CDR1 SEHNR and CDR2 FQNEAQ come from the germline V gene (reference sequence). The ends were cut back, 5 bases at V and 0 bases at J, with 13 bases in the middle. The CDR3 length is 15 residues. The CDR3 bases are TGTGCCAGCAGCCGCAGGTCAGACATGAACACTGAAGCTTTCTTT. Amino acids: CASSRRSDMNTEAFF.

This chain connects TRBV19 to TRBJ1-6; D might be TRBD1 (5 bases). Germline lookup yields CDR1 LNHDA and CDR2 SQIVND (reference sequence). The ends were cut back, 6 bases at V and 7 bases at J, with 13 bases in the middle. The CDR3 covers 14 residues. CDR3 sequence (DNA): TGTGCCAGTAGATCGTGGCAGGGAAATTCACCCCTCCACTTT. Its translation: CASRSWQGNSPLHF.

The genes are TRBV7-3 and TRBJ2-1; 8 bases fit TRBD2. The V segment lost 5 bases and the J segment 4 bases; nucleotides outside the gene matches: 13. The germline V gene encodes CDR1 SGHTA and CDR2 FQGTGA. The CDR3 extends over 17 amino acids. CDR3 sequence: CASSATPTSGSYNEQFF. The DNA for the CDR3 is TGTGCCAGCAGCGCGACCCCTACTAGCGGTAGTTACAATGAGCAGTTCTTC.